This entry concerns a single T cell receptor (beta chain). There is no known antigen for this receptor. Nothing much larger sits one base from this clone, and base qualities are not available. The CDR3 numbers 13 residues from cysteine through phenylalanine. Just CDR3 DNA is preserved here, 39 bases in frame from base 1. Trimming at the junction amounts to 0 bases on V and 7 bases on J, and the germline ends lie 11 bases apart. For CDR1 and CDR2, the germline V gene lists SGDLS and YYNGEE. Receptors were amplified or captured by 5' RACE. Instrument on record: Illumina HiSeq 2500. A second PCR of roughly 6 to 11 cycles was run with a J-beta primer mix and a sample-barcoded 5' primer. A unique molecular identifier was introduced onto each TCR beta cDNA molecule by a template-switch 5' adaptor carrying 12 random nucleotides. Each sample yielded at least 3 million CDR3-containing paired-end reads. First-strand cDNA synthesis was performed from all RNA using the Mint cDNA synthesis kit, with priming by a TRBC-specific oligonucleotide. Following uracil-DNA glycosylase treatment, a first 18-cycle PCR with universal primers M1SS and BC2_uni_R was performed on all cDNA. Concerning the study's data processing: For normalization, 1 million high-quality reads were randomly selected from each sample, with every read carrying a distinct molecular identifier. Reads sharing molecular identifiers were discarded rather than binned into consensus sequences. MiTCR, run with a Q25 quality threshold and the strictest error-elimination algorithm, handled CDR3 identification, clonotype clustering and error correction. A nonparametric unseen species model using Euler transformation provided a lower-bound estimate of total TCR beta diversity. The public reads were run again by TCRdb, first through fastp at Q25 and then through MiXCR, and only productive beta chains were kept. Every distinct CDR3 protein forms one entry, paired with its most common genes and DNA. The V and J calls and clone size are TCRdb's, not the authors'. A total of around 1,000,000 distinct CDR3 sequences appear in this sample, almost 25% of them only once. Clones ranked in the top ten supply approximately 0.79% of the sample.

Donors were a few dozen systemically healthy Caucasian individuals from Russia aged about 6 to 100 years. Each donor gave 9 to 10 milliliters of peripheral blood, collected into EDTA-treated Vacutainer tubes. Ficoll-Paque density-gradient centrifugation was used to isolate PBMCs, with at least 6 million obtained per sample. Trizol reagent was used to extract total RNA from PBMCs, with at least 5.5 micrograms per sample. Naive CD45RAhigh/CD27high T cell percentages were measured by flow cytometry on a PBMC aliquot from every donor. These data come from a study of blood T cells in healthy people across ages (dated by TCRdb to the mid-2010s). In terms of the full investigation: In model experiments, template switching captured about one uniquely barcoded TCR beta cDNA molecule for every two T cells. Four age groups were formed from the donors: young (average 16 years), middle-aged (approximately 39), aged (62) and long-lived (more than 75). To track age-related changes in TCR beta repertoire diversity, the study relied on deep sequencing normalized with unique cDNA molecular identifiers. Using the same blood draw, the study looked at two additional independent replicas of 1 million unique cDNA reads for two donors, one aged 18 to 30 and the other aged 80 or older.

Here is what the overall study found, with its caveats: Compared with the aged group, the long-lived group had more naive CD4+ T cells, fewer expanded clones and increased TCR diversity, suggesting age selection. Since profiling was done on bulk unsorted PBMCs, naive and antigen-experienced compartments could not be conclusively compared. Because donor CMV infection status was unknown, age-related changes in expanded clonotypes were potentially confounded. As age increased, observed TCR beta diversity per million T cells dropped in a roughly linear way, and a significant reduction was already evident by age roughly 40. There was a strong correlation between observed TCR beta diversity and the percentage of naive T cells measured by flow cytometry. Total diversity estimates from one million sequenced T cells were considered lower bounds and underestimates.

The same sample was also studied in work on T cells of mothers and their children. The second source states: Nine systemically healthy Caucasian individuals, comprising three mothers and their six children, were included as donors. cDNA synthesis consumed the entire amount of extracted RNA, loaded at around 1.5 ug RNA in each 15 ul reaction. In the second PCR, the M1S primer introduced both the sample barcodes and 2-4 random nucleotides. Over 8.5 million TCR beta CDR3 reads were obtained for each mother, and around 3 million reads were obtained for each child. Thymic selection similarly shapes TCR recombination output in related and unrelated pairs, with minor effect from inherited differences. Normalized repertoire overlap was always found to be slightly, but never significantly, higher in related mother-child pairs than in unrelated mother-child pairs. No persistent microchimeric T cell clones were found, with a detection sensitivity of 85 to 100 clones per million clonotypes. In the study, deep NGS was used to compare the TCR beta repertoires of mothers and children, and features distinguishing related mother-child pairs from unrelated individuals were sought. Mothers averaged roughly 40 +/- 4 years of age and children averaged about 10 +/- 4 years. After adapter ligation with NEBNext reagents, the libraries were sequenced on Illumina HiSeq 2000 with 100+100 nt paired-end reads. Mother and child libraries were prepared a month apart and sequenced in separate runs to prevent cross-contamination. Between about 500,000 and 2,300,000 distinct TCR beta clonotypes were identified per donor. Naive TCR beta clonotypes were estimated from low-frequency clonotypes matched to each donor's FACS-determined naive share, without sorting.

The specimen sequenced was blood. The chain is made from TRBV9 and TRBJ2-7; the best D guess is TRBD2, with 5 bases matching. This clonotype was obtained from a girl aged 2-9 years in good health. DNA sequence: TGTGCCAGCAGCGTAGAGAGTTGGGAGGAGCAGTACTTC. Its protein product is CASSVESWEEQYF. Extended through the reference TRBV9 and TRBJ2-7 proteins, this CDR3 yields the full variable domain: DSGVTQTPKHLITATGQRVTLRCSPRSGDLSVYWYQQSLDQGLQFLIQYYNGEERAKGNILERFSAQQFPDLHSELNLSSLELGDSALYFCASSVESWEEQYFGPGTRLTVT.